Below are 4 T cell receptor beta chains sequenced from a single sample in a study of low-dose radiotherapy and immunotherapy resistance in tumors. Noted time point: after trial treatment. Sample treatment: LDRT plus nivolumab, ipilimumab, low-dose cyclophosphamide and aspirin (RACIN trial). Alpha and beta chains were covered, as first-strand cDNA relied on TRAV- and TRBV-specific primers. Both a constant-region primer and a V-primer adapter served to amplify TCRs across roughly 20 PCR cycles. TCRdb analysed the reads with MiXCR anew, one entry per CDR3 protein. The sample includes 35,000 to 50,000 distinct CDR3 sequences, 25% to 30% of them seen just once. The material sequenced was PBMCs, taken after low-dose radiotherapy plus immunotherapy. The receptors come from a male donor with prostate cancer.

Only a few counts were recorded for this clonotype. V and J are TRBV2 and TRBJ2-7; 8 bases fit TRBD2. Germline CDR1 and CDR2: SNHLY and FYNNEI. The CDR3 totals 13 residues. V shed 7 bases and J 2 bases; nucleotides not matched to a gene: 4. The CDR3 is CASISGSTYEQYF. The CDR3 bases are TGTGCCAGCATAAGCGGGAGTACCTACGAGCAGTACTTC. The variable domain in full, completed from reference TRBV2 and TRBJ2-7, reads EPEVTQTPSHQVTQMGQEVILRCVPISNHLYFYWYRQILGQKVEFLVSFYNNEISEKSEIFDDQFSVERPDGSNFTLKIRSTKLEDSAMYFCASISGSTYEQYFGPGTRLTVT.

This clonotype was counted at least ten times. The chain joins TRBV6-2 or TRBV6-3 to TRBJ1-4; no reliable D call. Per the germline V gene, CDR1 is MNHEY and CDR2 is SVGEGT. The ends were cut back, 6 bases at V and 8 bases at J, with 22 bases in the middle. This CDR3 has 16 amino acids. Here the CDR3 DNA reads TGTGCCAGCAGCTATATCCCCGGGAAGGATGGAGAAAAACTGTTTTTT. The encoded protein is CASSYIPGKDGEKLFF.

This chain links TRBV27 with TRBJ2-1; 7 positions agree with TRBD1. In germline, CDR1 is MNHEY, CDR2 SMNVEV (reference sequence). Unmatched junction bases numbered 14, after V lost 6 bases and J lost 9 bases. The CDR3 extends over 15 amino acids. This CDR3 is CASRMEHRGAGEQFF. The CDR3 region has the DNA TGTGCCAGCAGAATGGAGCACAGGGGAGCAGGTGAGCAGTTCTTC.

Notes on this clonotype: A far larger clone is one base from this, pointing to a likely read error. The chain carries TRBV11-3 and TRBJ2-7, with 7 bases aligning to TRBD2. The CDR3 loop spans 12 amino acids. Germline CDR1 is SGHNT and CDR2 is YENEEA. The CDR3 DNA sequence: TGTGCCAGCAGCCCCACCGGGACTACCGAGTGCTTC. Amino acids: CASSPTGTTECF.